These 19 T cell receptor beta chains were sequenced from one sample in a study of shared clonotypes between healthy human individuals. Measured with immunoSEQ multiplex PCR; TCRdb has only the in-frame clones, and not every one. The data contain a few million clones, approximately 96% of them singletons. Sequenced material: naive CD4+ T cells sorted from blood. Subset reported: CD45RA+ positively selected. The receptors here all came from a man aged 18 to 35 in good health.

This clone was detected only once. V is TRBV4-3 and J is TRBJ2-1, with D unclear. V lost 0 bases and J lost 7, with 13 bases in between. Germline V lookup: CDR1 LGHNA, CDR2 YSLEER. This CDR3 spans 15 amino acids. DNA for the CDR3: TGCGCCAGCAGCCAAGATAGCAGTTGGTTTAATGAGCAGTTCTTC. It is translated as CASSQDSSWFNEQFF.

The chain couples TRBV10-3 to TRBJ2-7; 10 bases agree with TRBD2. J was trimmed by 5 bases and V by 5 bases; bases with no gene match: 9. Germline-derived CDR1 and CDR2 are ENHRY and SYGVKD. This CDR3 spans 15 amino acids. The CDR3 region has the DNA TGTGCCATCAGTCGATCCGGGACTAGCGTCGACGAGCAGTACTTC. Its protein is CAISRSGTSVDEQYF.

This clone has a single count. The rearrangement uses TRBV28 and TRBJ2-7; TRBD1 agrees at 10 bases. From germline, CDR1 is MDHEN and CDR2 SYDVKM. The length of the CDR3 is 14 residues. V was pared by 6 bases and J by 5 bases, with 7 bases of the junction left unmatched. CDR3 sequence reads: CASREGQGRDEQYF. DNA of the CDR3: TGTGCCAGCAGAGAGGGACAGGGGAGGGACGAGCAGTACTTC.

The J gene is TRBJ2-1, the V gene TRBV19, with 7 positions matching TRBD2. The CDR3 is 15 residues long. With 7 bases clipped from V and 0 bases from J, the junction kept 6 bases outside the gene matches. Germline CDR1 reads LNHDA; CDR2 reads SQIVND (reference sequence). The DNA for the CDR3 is TGTGCCAGTATGGCGCGGGGGAGCTCCTACAATGAGCAGTTCTTC. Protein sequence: CASMARGSSYNEQFF.

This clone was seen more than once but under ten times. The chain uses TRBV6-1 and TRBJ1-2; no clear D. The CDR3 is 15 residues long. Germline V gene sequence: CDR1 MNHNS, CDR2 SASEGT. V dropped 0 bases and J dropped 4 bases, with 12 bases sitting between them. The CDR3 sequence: CASSEAGSISYGYTF. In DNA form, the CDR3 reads TGTGCCAGCAGTGAAGCGGGGTCAATCTCCTATGGCTACACCTTC.

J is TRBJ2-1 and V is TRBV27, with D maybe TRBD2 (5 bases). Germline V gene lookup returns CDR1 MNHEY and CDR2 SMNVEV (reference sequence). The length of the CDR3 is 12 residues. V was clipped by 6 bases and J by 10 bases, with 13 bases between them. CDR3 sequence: CASSRGLGEQFF. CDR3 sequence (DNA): TGTGCCAGCAGCCGGGGTCTGGGCGAGCAGTTCTTC.

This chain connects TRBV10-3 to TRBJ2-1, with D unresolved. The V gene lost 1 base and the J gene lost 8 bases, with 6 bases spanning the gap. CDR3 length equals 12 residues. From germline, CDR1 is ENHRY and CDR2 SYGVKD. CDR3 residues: CAISEYEYEQFF. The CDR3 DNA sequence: TGTGCCATCAGTGAGTACGAGTATGAGCAGTTCTTC.

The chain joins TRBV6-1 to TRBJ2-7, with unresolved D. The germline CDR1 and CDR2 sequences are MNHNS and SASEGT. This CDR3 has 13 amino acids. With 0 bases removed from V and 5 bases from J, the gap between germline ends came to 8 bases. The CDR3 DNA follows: TGTGCCAGCAGTGAAGCGAGAAGGCACGAGCAGTACTTC. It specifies CASSEARRHEQYF.

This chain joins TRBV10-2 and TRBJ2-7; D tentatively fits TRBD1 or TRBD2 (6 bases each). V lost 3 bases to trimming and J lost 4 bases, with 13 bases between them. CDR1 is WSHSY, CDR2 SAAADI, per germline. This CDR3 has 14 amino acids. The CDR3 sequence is CASSEQWGAYEQYF. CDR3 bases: TGCGCCAGCAGTGAACAGTGGGGGGCGTACGAGCAGTACTTC.

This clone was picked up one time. The CDR3 protein is CASRREPGQGHEQYF. In DNA, the CDR3 is TGTGCCAGCAGACGTGAGCCGGGACAGGGCCACGAGCAGTACTTC. This sequence joins TRBV6-6 and TRBJ2-7; 9 nucleotides agree with TRBD1. CDR3 length: 15 amino acids. The trim removed 6 bases at V and 5 bases at J, leaving 11 bases unmatched. Germline CDR1 MNHNY, CDR2 SVGAGI (reference sequence).

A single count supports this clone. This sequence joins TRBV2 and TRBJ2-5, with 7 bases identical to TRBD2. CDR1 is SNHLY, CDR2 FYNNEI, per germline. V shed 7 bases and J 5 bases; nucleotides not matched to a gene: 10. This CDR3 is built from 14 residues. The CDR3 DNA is TGTGCCAGCACGGGACTACGCGGAGGGGAGACCCAGTACTTC. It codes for CASTGLRGGETQYF.

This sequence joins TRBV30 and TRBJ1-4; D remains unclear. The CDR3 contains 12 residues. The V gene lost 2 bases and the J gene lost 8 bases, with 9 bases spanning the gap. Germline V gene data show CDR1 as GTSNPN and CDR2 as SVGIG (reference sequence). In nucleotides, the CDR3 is TGTGCCTGGAGTATACCGGGGGAAAAACTGTTTTTT. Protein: CAWSIPGEKLFF.

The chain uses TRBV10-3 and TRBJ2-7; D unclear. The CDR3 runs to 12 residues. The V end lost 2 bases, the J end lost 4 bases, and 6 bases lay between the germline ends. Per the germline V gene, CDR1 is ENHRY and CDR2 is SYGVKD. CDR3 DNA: TGTGCCATCAGTGAGATCGCATACGAGCAGTACTTC. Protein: CAISEIAYEQYF.

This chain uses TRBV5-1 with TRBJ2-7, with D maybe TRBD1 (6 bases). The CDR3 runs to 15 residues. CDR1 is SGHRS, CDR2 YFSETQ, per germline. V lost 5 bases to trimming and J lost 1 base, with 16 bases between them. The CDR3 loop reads CASRRSDSTSYEQYF. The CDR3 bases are TGCGCCAGCAGGCGGTCGGACAGTACGTCCTACGAGCAGTACTTC.

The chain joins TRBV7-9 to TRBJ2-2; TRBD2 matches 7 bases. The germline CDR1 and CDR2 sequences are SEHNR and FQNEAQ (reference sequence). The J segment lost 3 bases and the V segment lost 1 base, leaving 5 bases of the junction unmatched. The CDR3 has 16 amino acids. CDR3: CASSLGEGLYTGELFF. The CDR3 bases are TGTGCCAGCAGCTTAGGGGAGGGCCTGTACACCGGGGAGCTGTTTTTT.

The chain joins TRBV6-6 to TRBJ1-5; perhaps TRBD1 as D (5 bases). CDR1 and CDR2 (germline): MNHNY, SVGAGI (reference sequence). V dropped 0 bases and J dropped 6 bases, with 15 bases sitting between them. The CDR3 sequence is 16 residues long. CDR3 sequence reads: CASSYSRGVPSQPQHF. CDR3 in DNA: TGTGCCAGCAGTTACTCCCGGGGGGTCCCCAGTCAGCCCCAGCATTTT.

CDR3 residues: CASSGSPNTEAFF. The CDR3 nucleotides read TGCGCCAGCAGCGGGTCTCCGAACACTGAAGCTTTCTTT. The J gene is TRBJ1-1, the V gene TRBV5-1; D not certain. The CDR3 sequence is 13 residues long. Per the germline V gene, CDR1 is SGHRS and CDR2 is YFSETQ. V shed 4 bases and J shed 1 base, with 8 bases lying between them.

The CDR3 coding sequence is TGTGCCAGCAGCGCCGATATCTTGGGTAATTCACCCCTCCACTTT. Protein product: CASSADILGNSPLHF. The chain couples TRBV5-5 to TRBJ1-6; D uncertain. CDR1 and CDR2 (germline): SGHKS, YYEKEE (reference sequence). The CDR3 consists of 15 residues. Trimming left V 4 bases short and J 6 bases short, with 14 bases between.

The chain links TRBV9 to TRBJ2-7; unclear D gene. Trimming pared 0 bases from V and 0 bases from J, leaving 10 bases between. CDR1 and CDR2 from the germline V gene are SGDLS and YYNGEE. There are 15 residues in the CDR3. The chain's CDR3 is CASSVDGRSSYEQYF. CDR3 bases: TGTGCCAGCAGCGTAGACGGACGCAGCTCCTACGAGCAGTACTTC.